This TCR beta chain was captured by sequencing in a study of T-cell memory formation after mild COVID-19. Study context: TCR clusters were mostly donor specific.

TCRdb called the 5' RACE reads again in MiXCR, with one record for every CDR3 protein. Of 350,000 or so distinct CDR3 sequences listed, 20% to 25% were seen once; the top ten hold 9.5% to 15%. The CDR3 has 13 residues. Germline-derived CDR1 and CDR2 are DFQATT and SNEGSKA (reference sequence). The V gene end was trimmed by 6 bases and the J gene end by 4 bases; junction bases not matched to a gene: 6. Sequenced: PBMCs or a T cell subset sorted from them (not recorded which). The origin of this receptor is an adult woman who had mild COVID-19 (a few samples of this study predate the infection). Cell type and time point are not known. V and J are TRBV20-1 and TRBJ1-2, with 9 bases that match TRBD1. The CDR3 DNA reads as TGCAGTGCCGGGACAGGGTGGGGCTATGGCTACACCTTC. Protein: CSAGTGWGYGYTF.